This TCR beta chain was captured by sequencing in a study of PD-1 and CTLA-4 blockade in melanoma (dated by TCRdb to about 2021). Regarding the research as a whole: The study compared how PD-1 blockade and CTLA-4 blockade affected the melanoma-reactive CD8 T cell response in patients with melanoma.

With respect to this clone: Its binding antigen is unknown. Base qualities are missing; no much larger clone stands one base away.

Libraries were made using the immunoSEQ multiplex PCR assay. In TCRdb, the immuneACCESS table is reduced to in-frame sequences with V and J assigned. These tables do not hold every clone; where another copy was compared, an unresolved V gene accounts for under half, and the others remain unexplained. Counted in this sample were some 15,000 clones; about 69% of them appeared once. The top ten clonotypes cover 15% to 20% of the sample. The CDR1 and CDR2 encoded by the germline V gene are SQVTM and ANQGSEA. The CDR3 measures 12 amino acids from cysteine to phenylalanine. Here the CDR3 DNA is all that survives: 36 bases in frame from base 1. V is pared back by 3 bases and J by 12 bases, with 17 bases lying between the germline termini.

The chain was built from TRBV29-1 and TRBJ1-2; a tentative D call is TRBD1 (5 bases match). The TCR originated in a human donor with melanoma. The material was CD8+ T cells from peripheral blood, obtained before anti-PD-1 treatment. The sequence in DNA is TGCAGCGTTGAGGGGCAAGGGACCAAGAACACCTTC. Its protein reads: CSVEGQGTKNTF.